The 17 T cell receptor beta chains in this list originate from one sample, sequenced in a study of blood T cell repertoires in COVID-19. This table comes from immunoSEQ multiplex PCR, and its TCRdb copy is limited to in-frame clones, with some not included. The sample has some 200,000 clones; over 75% are singletons. Sample: peripheral blood. The receptors were sampled from a man at least 80 years old with acute or convalescent COVID-19.

The chain combines TRBV19 with TRBJ2-1, with TRBD2 matching 11 bases. J gave up 3 bases and V 4 bases, and 2 bases lay outside the gene matches. This CDR3 comprises 15 residues. Germline values: CDR1 LNHDA, CDR2 SQIVND (reference sequence). The CDR3 nucleotides read TGTGCCAGTAGTACCCTAGCGGGAGGCTACAATGAGCAGTTCTTC. As protein: CASSTLAGGYNEQFF.

The CDR3 DNA sequence: TGTGCCAGCAGTTTATCGCTCAGTAACAATCAGCCCCAGCATTTT. This codes for CASSLSLSNNQPQHF. This chain links TRBV27 with TRBJ1-5; D remains ambiguous. Trimming took off 0 bases at V and 3 bases at J, with 9 bases between the two ends. The CDR3 extends over 15 amino acids. Germline V CDR1 and CDR2: MNHEY, SMNVEV (reference sequence).

The sample holds one count of this clone. V is TRBV7-3 and J is TRBJ2-1, with TRBD2 matching over 7 bases. The CDR3 is made up of 15 amino acids. Germline CDR1 SGHTA, CDR2 FQGTGA. V shed 0 bases and J 2 bases; nucleotides not matched to a gene: 1. CDR3 in amino acids: CASSLTREAYNEQFF. As DNA, the CDR3 is TGTGCCAGCAGCTTAACACGGGAGGCCTACAATGAGCAGTTCTTC.

The rearrangement links TRBV12-3 or TRBV12-4 to TRBJ1-5; 7 positions agree with TRBD1. There are 13 residues in the CDR3. V trimming: 6 bases; J trimming: 5 bases; junction bases outside the gene matches: 4. The CDR3 here is CASSRQGDQPQHF. In nucleotides, the CDR3 is TGTGCCAGCAGCCGACAGGGCGATCAGCCCCAGCATTTT.

This chain connects TRBV19 to TRBJ2-1; no definite D call. Deletions cut 1 base from V and 6 bases from J, with 7 bases between. The CDR3 consists of 13 residues. The germline V gene has CDR1 LNHDA and CDR2 SQIVND (reference sequence). CDR3 sequence: CASSIGTTNEQFF. The DNA of the CDR3 is TGTGCCAGTAGTATAGGAACTACCAATGAGCAGTTCTTC.

The V gene is TRBV29-1, the J gene TRBJ2-1; D remains ambiguous. Trimming pared 4 bases from V and 7 bases from J, leaving 14 bases between. The CDR3 runs 13 residues. Germline V gives CDR1 SQVTM, CDR2 ANQGSEA. CDR3 amino acids: CSVGARIGNEQFF. In DNA, the CDR3 is TGCAGCGTTGGGGCTCGGATTGGTAATGAGCAGTTCTTC.

The chain uses TRBV11-3 and TRBJ2-7; TRBD2 matches 11 bases. Germline CDR1 SGHNT, CDR2 YENEEA. The CDR3 sequence is 17 residues long. The V and J ends lost 0 bases and 1 base, in that order; junction bases with no gene match: 5. The CDR3 reads CASSLDKTSGKSYEQYV. The CDR3 DNA reads as TGTGCCAGCAGCTTAGATAAGACTAGCGGGAAGTCCTACGAGCAGTACGTC.

In DNA, the CDR3 is TGTGCCAGCAGTTCGAACAGGGGGCCCACTAATGAAAAACTGTTTTTT. It encodes CASSSNRGPTNEKLFF. The rearrangement links TRBV27 to TRBJ1-4; 9 positions match TRBD1. Germline trimming cut 4 bases from V and 2 bases from J; bases unmatched to any gene: 5. The CDR3 contains 16 residues. Looked up from germline, CDR1 is MNHEY and CDR2 is SMNVEV (reference sequence).

The rearrangement links TRBV6-4 to TRBJ2-1; maybe TRBD2 (6 bases). Germline values: CDR1 MRHNA, CDR2 SNTAGT. V dropped 3 bases and J dropped 9 bases, with 15 bases sitting between them. The CDR3 length is 14 residues. CDR3: CASSEWRGNSEQFF. CDR3 nucleotide sequence: TGTGCCAGCAGTGAGTGGAGGGGTAATTCTGAGCAGTTCTTC.

The chain couples TRBV6-2 or TRBV6-3 to TRBJ1-4, with D uncertain. This CDR3 is 16 amino acids long. Per the germline V gene, CDR1 is MNHEY and CDR2 is SVGEGT. The ends were cut back, 2 bases at V and 7 bases at J, with 17 bases in the middle. This chain's CDR3 is CASSYIGGGRSEKLFF. The DNA of the CDR3 is TGTGCCAGCAGTTACATCGGAGGAGGGAGGAGTGAAAAACTGTTTTTT.

The J gene is TRBJ2-3, the V gene TRBV7-9; a weak D match, TRBD1 (6 bases). Trimming left V 4 bases short and J 2 bases short, with 13 bases between. The length of the CDR3 is 15 residues. Germline loops: CDR1 SEHNR, CDR2 FQNEAQ (reference sequence). CDR3 residues: CASSSRQDITDTQYF. CDR3 DNA sequence: TGTGCCAGCAGCTCTAGACAGGATATCACAGATACGCAGTATTTT.

The gene calls are TRBV20-1 and TRBJ1-1; possibly TRBD1 for D (6 bases). Germline assignment: CDR1 DFQATT and CDR2 SNEGSKA (reference sequence). This CDR3 region has 17 residues. The ends were cut back, 3 bases at V and 0 bases at J, with 20 bases in the middle. The chain's CDR3 is CSASSSLQGLMNTEAFF. CDR3 nucleotide sequence: TGCAGTGCTAGTAGTTCCTTACAGGGACTAATGAACACTGAAGCTTTCTTT.

V and J are TRBV24-1 and TRBJ2-3; 8 bases line up with TRBD1. CDR3 length: 15 amino acids. Germline V CDR1 and CDR2: KGHDR, SFDVKD. V dropped 3 bases and J dropped 3; count of bases not matched to a gene: 4. The CDR3 spells CATSDPRDRTDTQYF. The CDR3 DNA reads TGTGCCACCAGTGATCCCCGGGACAGGACAGATACGCAGTATTTT.

The chain employs TRBV21-1 and TRBJ2-1; the table's D call TRBD1 went unverified against the DNA. TRBV21-1 is a pseudogene. This CDR3 spans 15 amino acids. DNA of the CDR3: TGTGCCAGCAGCGACAGGGTCCGCCCTTACAATGAGCAGTTCTTC. Its translation: CASSDRVRPYNEQFF.

V usage is TRBV6-5 and J usage is TRBJ2-7, with D perhaps TRBD2 (6 bases). The CDR3 sequence is 12 residues long. The germline gives CDR1 MNHEY, CDR2 SVGAGI. With 7 bases removed from V and 5 bases from J, the gap between germline ends came to 12 bases. The CDR3 loop reads CASTVAGNEQYF. The CDR3 DNA reads TGTGCCAGCACGGTTGCGGGGAACGAGCAGTACTTC.

The chain's CDR3 is CASSLGTASYEQYF. CDR3 nucleotides: TGTGCCAGCAGCCTAGGGACAGCCTCCTACGAGCAGTACTTC. The chain recombines TRBV7-8 with TRBJ2-7, with 7 bases matching TRBD1. V gave up 5 bases and J gave up 0 bases; unmatched junction bases: 4. Germline V CDR1 and CDR2: SGHVS, FQNEAQ. The CDR3 spans 14 residues.

J is TRBJ1-3 and V is TRBV2, with 7 bases identical to TRBD1. CDR1 is SNHLY and CDR2 is FYNNEI in the germline V gene. J lost 0 bases, V lost 5 bases, and 4 bases had no gene match. The CDR3 runs 15 residues. DNA for the CDR3: TGTGCCAGCAGTCAGACAGGGTCCTCTGGAAACACCATATATTTT. This codes for CASSQTGSSGNTIYF.